Ten or more counts support the clone carrying this TCR beta chain. The sample comes from a study of low-dose radiotherapy and immunotherapy resistance in tumors. First-strand cDNA used TRAV- and TRBV-specific primers, covering alpha and beta chains. TCRs underwent 20 PCR cycles of amplification with a constant-region primer and V-primer adapter. TCRdb re-analysed the reads in MiXCR, keeping a single row per CDR3 protein. Here the sample spans more than 50,000 distinct CDR3 sequences, 20% to 25% being singletons. The time point: after trial treatment. Treatment indicated: LDRT plus nivolumab, ipilimumab, low-dose cyclophosphamide and aspirin (RACIN trial). The treatment that donors received included nivolumab, ipilimumab, aspirin, low-dose cyclophosphamide and low-dose radiotherapy. The input for sequencing was PBMCs, taken after low-dose radiotherapy plus immunotherapy. The receptor's source is a male donor with prostate cancer.

The CDR3 protein is CASSLVTGVSGELFF. The CDR3 coding sequence is TGTGCCAGCAGCTTGGTTACAGGGGTGTCCGGGGAGCTGTTTTTT. The chain links TRBV5-5 to TRBJ2-2, with 7 positions matching TRBD1. Germline V CDR1 and CDR2: SGHKS, YYEKEE (reference sequence). The CDR3 spans 15 residues. Losses at the gene ends were 0 bases for V and 6 bases for J; bases not matched to a gene: 5.